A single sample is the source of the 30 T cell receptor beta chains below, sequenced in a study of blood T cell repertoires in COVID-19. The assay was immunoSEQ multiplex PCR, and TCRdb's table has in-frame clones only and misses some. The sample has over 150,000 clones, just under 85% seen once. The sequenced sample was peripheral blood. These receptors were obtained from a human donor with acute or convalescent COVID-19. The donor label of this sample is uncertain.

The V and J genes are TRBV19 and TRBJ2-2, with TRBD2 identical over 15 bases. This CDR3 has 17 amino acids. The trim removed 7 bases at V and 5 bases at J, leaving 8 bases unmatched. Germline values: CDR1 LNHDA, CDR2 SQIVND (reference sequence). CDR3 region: CASTRTSGRAATGELFF. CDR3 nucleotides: TGTGCCAGTACGCGGACTAGCGGGAGGGCCGCTACCGGGGAGCTGTTTTTT.

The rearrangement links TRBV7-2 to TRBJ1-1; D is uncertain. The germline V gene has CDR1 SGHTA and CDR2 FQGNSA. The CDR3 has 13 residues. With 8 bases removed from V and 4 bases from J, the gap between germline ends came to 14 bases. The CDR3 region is CASLASRGTEAFF. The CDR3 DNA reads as TGTGCCAGCTTGGCCTCCCGGGGCACTGAAGCTTTCTTT.

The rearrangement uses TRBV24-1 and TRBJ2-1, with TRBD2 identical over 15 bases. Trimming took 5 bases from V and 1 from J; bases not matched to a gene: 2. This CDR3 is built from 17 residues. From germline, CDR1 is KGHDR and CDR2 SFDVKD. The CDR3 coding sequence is TGTGCCACCAGTGGGGGGACTAGCGGGAGGTCCTACAATGAGCAGTTCTTC. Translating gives CATSGGTSGRSYNEQFF.

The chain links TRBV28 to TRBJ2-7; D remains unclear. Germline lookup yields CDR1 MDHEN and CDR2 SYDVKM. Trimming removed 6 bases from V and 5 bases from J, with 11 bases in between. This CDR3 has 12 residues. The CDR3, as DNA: TGTGCCAGCAGCCCCCCCCTAAACGAGCAGTACTTC. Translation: CASSPPLNEQYF.

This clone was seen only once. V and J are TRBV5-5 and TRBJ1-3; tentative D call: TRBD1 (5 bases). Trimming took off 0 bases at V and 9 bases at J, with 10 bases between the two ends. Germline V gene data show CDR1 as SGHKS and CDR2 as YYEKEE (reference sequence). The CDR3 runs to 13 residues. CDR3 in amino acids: CASSLVQGGTIYF. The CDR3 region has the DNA TGTGCCAGCAGCTTGGTCCAGGGAGGCACCATATATTTT.

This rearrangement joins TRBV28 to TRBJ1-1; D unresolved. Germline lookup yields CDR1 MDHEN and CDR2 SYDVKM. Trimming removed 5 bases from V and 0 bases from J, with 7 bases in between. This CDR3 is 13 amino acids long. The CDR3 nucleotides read TGTGCCAGCAGTCGAACGGTGAACACTGAAGCTTTCTTT. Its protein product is CASSRTVNTEAFF.

CDR3 sequence reads: CASSIVGQGETQYF. In nucleotides, the CDR3 is TGTGCCAGTAGTATAGTTGGACAGGGAGAGACCCAGTACTTC. The gene calls are TRBV19 and TRBJ2-5, with TRBD1 matching 8 bases. The CDR3 consists of 14 residues. Germline loops: CDR1 LNHDA, CDR2 SQIVND (reference sequence). V dropped 1 base and J dropped 4; count of bases not matched to a gene: 2. Together with reference TRBV19 and TRBJ2-5, the CDR3 gives the full variable domain: DGGITQSPKYLFRKEGQNVTLSCEQNLNHDAMYWYRQDPGQGLRLIYYSQIVNDFQKGDIAEGYSVSREKKESFPLTVTSAQKNPTAFYLCASSIVGQGETQYFGPGTRLLVL.

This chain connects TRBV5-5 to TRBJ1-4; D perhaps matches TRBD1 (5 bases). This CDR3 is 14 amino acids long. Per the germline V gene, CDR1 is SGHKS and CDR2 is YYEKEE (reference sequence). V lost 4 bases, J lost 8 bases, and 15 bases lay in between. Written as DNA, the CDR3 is TGTGCCAGCAGCCCTGGTTGGGGGAGGGAAAAACTGTTTTTT. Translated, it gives CASSPGWGREKLFF.

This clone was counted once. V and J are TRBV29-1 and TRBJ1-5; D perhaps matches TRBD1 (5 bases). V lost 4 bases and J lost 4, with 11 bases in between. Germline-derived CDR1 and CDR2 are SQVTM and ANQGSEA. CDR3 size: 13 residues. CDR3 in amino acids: CSVVGGLNQPQHF. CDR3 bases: TGCAGCGTTGTGGGGGGGTTAAATCAGCCCCAGCATTTT.

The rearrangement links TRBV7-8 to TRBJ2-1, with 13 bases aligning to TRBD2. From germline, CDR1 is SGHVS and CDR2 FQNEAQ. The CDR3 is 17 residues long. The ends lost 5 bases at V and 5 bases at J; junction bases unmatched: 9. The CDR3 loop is CASSPWTSGRHNNEQFF. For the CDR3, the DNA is TGTGCCAGCAGCCCGTGGACTAGCGGGAGACATAACAATGAGCAGTTCTTC.

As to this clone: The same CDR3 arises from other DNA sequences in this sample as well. This CDR3 reads CSARRTEAFF. The CDR3 coding sequence is TGCAGTGCTAGACGCACTGAAGCTTTCTTT. V is TRBV20-1 and J is TRBJ1-1, with D unresolved. V lost 2 bases, J lost 4 bases, and 2 bases lay in between. The CDR3 extends over 10 amino acids. CDR1 and CDR2 from the germline V gene are DFQATT and SNEGSKA (reference sequence).

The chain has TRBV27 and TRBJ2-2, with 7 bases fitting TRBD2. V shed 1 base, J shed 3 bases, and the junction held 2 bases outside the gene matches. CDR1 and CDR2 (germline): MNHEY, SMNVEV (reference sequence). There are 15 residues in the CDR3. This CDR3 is CASSLWGRDTGELFF. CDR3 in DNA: TGTGCCAGCAGTTTATGGGGGAGGGACACCGGGGAGCTGTTTTTT.

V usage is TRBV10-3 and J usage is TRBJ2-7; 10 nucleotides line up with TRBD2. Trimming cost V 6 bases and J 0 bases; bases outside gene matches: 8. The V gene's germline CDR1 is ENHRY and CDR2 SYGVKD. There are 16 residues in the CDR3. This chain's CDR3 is CAISRQLAGGSYEQYF. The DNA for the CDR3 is TGTGCCATCAGCAGACAATTAGCGGGAGGCTCCTACGAGCAGTACTTC.

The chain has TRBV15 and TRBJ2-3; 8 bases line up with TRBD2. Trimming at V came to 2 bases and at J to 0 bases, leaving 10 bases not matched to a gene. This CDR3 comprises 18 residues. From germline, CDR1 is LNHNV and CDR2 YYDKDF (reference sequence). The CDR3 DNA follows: TGTGCCACCAGCAGAATTGGCGGGAGGAGGAGAAGCACAGATACGCAGTATTTT. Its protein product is CATSRIGGRRRSTDTQYF.

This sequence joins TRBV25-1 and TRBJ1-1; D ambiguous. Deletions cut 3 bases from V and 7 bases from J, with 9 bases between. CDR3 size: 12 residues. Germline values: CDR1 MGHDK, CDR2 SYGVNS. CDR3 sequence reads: CASSEGAGEAFF. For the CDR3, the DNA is TGTGCCAGCAGTGAGGGCGCAGGTGAAGCTTTCTTT.

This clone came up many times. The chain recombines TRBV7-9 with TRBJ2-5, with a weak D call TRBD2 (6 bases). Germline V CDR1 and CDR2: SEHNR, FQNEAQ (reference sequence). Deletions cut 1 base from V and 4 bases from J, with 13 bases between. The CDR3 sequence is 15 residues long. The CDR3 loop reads CASSLGGVKLETQYF. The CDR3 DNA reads TGTGCCAGCAGCTTAGGGGGGGTTAAGCTAGAGACCCAGTACTTC.

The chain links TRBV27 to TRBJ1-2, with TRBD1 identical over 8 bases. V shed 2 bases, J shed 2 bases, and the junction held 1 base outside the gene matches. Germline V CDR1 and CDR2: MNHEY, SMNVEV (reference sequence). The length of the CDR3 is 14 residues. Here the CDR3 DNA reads TGTGCCAGCAGTTTAGGACAGGGCAACTATGGCTACACCTTC. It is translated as CASSLGQGNYGYTF.

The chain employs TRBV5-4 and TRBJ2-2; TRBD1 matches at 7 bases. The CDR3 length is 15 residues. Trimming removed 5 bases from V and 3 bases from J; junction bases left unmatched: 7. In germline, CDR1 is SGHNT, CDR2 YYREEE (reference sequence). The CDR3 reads CASRPKGGDTGELFF. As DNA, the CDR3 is TGTGCCAGCAGACCGAAAGGGGGCGACACCGGGGAGCTGTTTTTT.

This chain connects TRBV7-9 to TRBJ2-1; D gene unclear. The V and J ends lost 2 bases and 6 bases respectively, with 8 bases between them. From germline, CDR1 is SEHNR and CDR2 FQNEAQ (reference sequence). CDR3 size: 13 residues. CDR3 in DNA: TGTGCCAGCAGCTTATCCCTCGGCAATGAGCAGTTCTTC. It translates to CASSLSLGNEQFF.

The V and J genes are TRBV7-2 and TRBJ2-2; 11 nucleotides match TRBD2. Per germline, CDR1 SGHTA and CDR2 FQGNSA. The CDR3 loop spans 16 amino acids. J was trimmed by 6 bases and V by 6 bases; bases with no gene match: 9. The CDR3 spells CASSSDSGRASGELFF. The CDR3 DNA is TGTGCCAGCAGTTCCGATAGCGGGAGGGCCTCCGGGGAGCTGTTTTTT.

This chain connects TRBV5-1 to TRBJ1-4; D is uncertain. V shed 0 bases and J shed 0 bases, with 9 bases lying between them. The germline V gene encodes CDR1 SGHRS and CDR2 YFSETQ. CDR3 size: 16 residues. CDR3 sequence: CASSLEVRPTNEKLFF. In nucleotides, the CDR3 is TGCGCCAGCAGCTTGGAAGTGAGGCCAACTAATGAAAAACTGTTTTTT. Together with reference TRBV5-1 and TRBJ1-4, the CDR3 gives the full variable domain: KAGVTQTPRYLIKTRGQQVTLSCSPISGHRSVSWYQQTPGQGLQFLFEYFSETQRNKGNFPGRFSGRQFSNSRSEMNVSTLELGDSALYLCASSLEVRPTNEKLFFGSGTQLSVL.

CDR3 in DNA: TGCGCCAGCACCGTGGGGGTCGGGGGAATCAATGAGCAGTTCTTC. Protein sequence: CASTVGVGGINEQFF. The V gene is TRBV5-1, the J gene TRBJ2-1, with a tentative D call TRBD2 (6 bases). The CDR3 length is 15 residues. Germline-derived CDR1 and CDR2 are SGHRS and YFSETQ. The V gene lost 6 bases and the J gene lost 6 bases, with 19 bases spanning the gap.

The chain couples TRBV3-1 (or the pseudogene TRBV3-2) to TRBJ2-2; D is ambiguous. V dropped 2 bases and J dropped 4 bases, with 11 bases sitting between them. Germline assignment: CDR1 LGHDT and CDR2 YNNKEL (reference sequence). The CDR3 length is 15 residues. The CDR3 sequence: CASSQWAGTTGELFF. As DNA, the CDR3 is TGTGCCAGCAGCCAATGGGCAGGAACCACCGGGGAGCTGTTTTTT.

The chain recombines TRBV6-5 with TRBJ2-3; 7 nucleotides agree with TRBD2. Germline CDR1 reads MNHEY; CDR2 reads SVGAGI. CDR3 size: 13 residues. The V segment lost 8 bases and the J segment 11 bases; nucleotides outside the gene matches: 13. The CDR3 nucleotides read TGTGCCAGCTGGCCATGGGAGGGGTCAGTGCAGTATTTT. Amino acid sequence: CASWPWEGSVQYF.

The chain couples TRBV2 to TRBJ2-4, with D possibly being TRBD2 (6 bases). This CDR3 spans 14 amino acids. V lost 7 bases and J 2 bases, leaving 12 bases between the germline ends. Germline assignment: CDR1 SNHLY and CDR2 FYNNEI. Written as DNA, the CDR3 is TGTGCCAGCACTACCGGGACTTCCAAAAACATTCAGTACTTC. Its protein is CASTTGTSKNIQYF. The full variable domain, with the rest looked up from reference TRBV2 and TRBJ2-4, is EPEVTQTPSHQVTQMGQEVILRCVPISNHLYFYWYRQILGQKVEFLVSFYNNEISEKSEIFDDQFSVERPDGSNFTLKIRSTKLEDSAMYFCASTTGTSKNIQYFGAGTRLSVL.

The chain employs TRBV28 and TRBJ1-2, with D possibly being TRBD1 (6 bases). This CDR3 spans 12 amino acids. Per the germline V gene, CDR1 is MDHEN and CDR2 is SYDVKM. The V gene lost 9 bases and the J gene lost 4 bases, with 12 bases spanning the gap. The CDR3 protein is CASRGQTYGYTF. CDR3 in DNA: TGTGCCAGTCGAGGACAGACCTATGGCTACACCTTC.

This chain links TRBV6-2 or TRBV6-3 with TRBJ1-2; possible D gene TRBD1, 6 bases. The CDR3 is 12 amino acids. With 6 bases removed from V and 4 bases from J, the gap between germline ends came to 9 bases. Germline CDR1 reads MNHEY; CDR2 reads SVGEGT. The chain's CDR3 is CASSGRGYGYTF. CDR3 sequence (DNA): TGTGCCAGCAGCGGCAGGGGCTATGGCTACACCTTC.

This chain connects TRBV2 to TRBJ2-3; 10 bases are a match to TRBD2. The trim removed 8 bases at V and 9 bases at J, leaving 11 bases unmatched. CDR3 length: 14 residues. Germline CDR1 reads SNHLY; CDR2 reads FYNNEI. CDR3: CASGASGSSRTQYF. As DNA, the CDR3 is TGTGCCAGCGGGGCTAGCGGGAGTTCTAGAACGCAGTATTTT.

The CDR3 sequence is CAWRRRTGHTGELFF. Here the CDR3 DNA reads TGTGCCTGGAGGAGGAGGACAGGGCACACCGGGGAGCTGTTTTTT. This chain connects TRBV30 to TRBJ2-2; 8 bases are a match to TRBD1. The CDR3 has 15 residues. Germline-derived CDR1 and CDR2 are GTSNPN and SVGIG (reference sequence). The V segment lost 3 bases and the J segment 3 bases; nucleotides outside the gene matches: 6. The variable domain in full, with the rest retrieved from reference TRBV30 and TRBJ2-2, is SQTIHQWPATLVQPVGSPLSLECTVEGTSNPNLYWYRQAAGRGLQLLFYSVGIGQISSEVPQNLSASRPQDRQFILSSKKLLLSDSGFYLCAWRRRTGHTGELFFGEGSRLTVL.

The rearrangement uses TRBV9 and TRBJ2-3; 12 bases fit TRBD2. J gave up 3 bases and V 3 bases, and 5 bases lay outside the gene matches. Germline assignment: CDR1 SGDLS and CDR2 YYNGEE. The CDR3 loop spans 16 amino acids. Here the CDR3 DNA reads TGTGCCAGCAGCGCCCGACTAGCGGGAGTGACAGATACGCAGTATTTT. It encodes CASSARLAGVTDTQYF.